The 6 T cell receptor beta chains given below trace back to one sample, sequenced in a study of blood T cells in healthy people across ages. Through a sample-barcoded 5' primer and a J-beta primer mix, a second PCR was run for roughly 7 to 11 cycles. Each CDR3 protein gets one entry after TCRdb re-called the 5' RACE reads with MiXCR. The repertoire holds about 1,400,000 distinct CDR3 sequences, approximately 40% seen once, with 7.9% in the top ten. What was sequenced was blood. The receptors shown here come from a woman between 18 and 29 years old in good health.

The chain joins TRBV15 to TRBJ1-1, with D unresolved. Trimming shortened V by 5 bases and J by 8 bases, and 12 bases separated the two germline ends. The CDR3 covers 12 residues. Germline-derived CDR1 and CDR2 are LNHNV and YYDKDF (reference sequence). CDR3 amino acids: CATSFLYNEAFF. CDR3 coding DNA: TGTGCCACCAGCTTTTTGTACAACGAAGCTTTCTTT.

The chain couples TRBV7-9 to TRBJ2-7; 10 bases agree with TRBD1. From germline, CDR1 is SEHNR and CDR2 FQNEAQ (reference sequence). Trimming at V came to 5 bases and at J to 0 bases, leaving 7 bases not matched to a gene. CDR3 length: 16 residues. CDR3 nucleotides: TGTGCCAGCAGCCGGTGGGGACAGGGGATCTCCTACGAGCAGTACTTC. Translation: CASSRWGQGISYEQYF.

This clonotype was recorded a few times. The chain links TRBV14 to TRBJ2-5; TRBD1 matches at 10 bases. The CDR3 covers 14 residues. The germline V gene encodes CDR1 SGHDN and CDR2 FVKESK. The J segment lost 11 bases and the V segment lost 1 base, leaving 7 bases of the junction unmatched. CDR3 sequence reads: CASSQGTGGFGQYF. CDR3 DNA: TGTGCCAGCAGCCAAGGGACAGGGGGTTTCGGGCAGTACTTC.

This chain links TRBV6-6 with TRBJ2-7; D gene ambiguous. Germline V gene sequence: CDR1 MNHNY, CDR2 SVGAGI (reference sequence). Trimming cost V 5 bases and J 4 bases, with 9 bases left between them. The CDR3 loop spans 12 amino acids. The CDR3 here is CASSTVRYEQYF. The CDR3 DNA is TGTGCCAGCAGTACAGTTAGGTACGAGCAGTACTTC.

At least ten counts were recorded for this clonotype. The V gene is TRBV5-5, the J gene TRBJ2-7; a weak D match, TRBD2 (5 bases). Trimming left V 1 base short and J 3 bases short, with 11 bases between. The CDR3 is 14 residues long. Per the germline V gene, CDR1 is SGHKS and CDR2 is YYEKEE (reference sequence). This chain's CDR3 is CASSLSRGYYEQYF. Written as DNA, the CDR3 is TGTGCCAGCAGCTTGAGTAGAGGGTACTACGAGCAGTACTTC.

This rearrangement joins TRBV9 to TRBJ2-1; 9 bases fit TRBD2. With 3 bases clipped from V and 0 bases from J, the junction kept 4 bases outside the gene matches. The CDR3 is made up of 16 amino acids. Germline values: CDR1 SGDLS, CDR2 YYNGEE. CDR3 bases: TGTGCCAGCAGCGAGCTAGCGGGAACCTCCTACAATGAGCAGTTCTTC. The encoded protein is CASSELAGTSYNEQFF.